Described below is a single T cell receptor (beta chain) sequence and its context. Trimming shortened V by 1 base and J by 0 bases, and 8 bases separated the two germline ends. Germline V lookup: CDR1 SGHDT, CDR2 YYEEEE. This CDR3 is built from 15 residues. Assay used: immunoSEQ multiplex PCR; TCRdb lists only in-frame clones, some missing. Of approximately 60,000 clones in the sample, around 93% were seen once. The sample comes from a study of T cell changes during pregnancy in multiple sclerosis. The specimen comprised peripheral blood, sampled in the second trimester of pregnancy. The V and J genes are TRBV5-6 and TRBJ1-3; D is unresolved. The receptor comes from a female donor in good health, enrolled as a control in a pregnancy study. Here the CDR3 DNA reads TGTGCCAGCAGCTTGAGCGGTAGCTCTGGAAACACCATATATTTT. Its protein product is CASSLSGSSGNTIYF.